The T cell receptor (beta chain) described here comes from a study of cytomegalovirus exposure and HLA in healthy donors. Study in general: Samples from HLA-typed donors yielded about 80 million unique TCRs in an early data release.

Study-level points and caveats: Most of the CMV-associated TCR beta chains (in a later analysis) appeared to be HLA-restricted. Altogether, some 160 TCR beta chains were recorded as cytomegalovirus-associated.

Details on this clone: The antigen remains undetermined.

CDR3 size: 12 residues. Per the germline V gene, CDR1 is SGHAT and CDR2 is FQNNGV. Trimming took 0 bases from V and 9 from J, leaving 8 bases between them. Primers: 60 Vbeta forward and 13 Jbeta reverse. Clones were sequenced by immunoSEQ multiplex PCR, and TCRdb holds only the in-frame ones, with some missing. The repertoire includes approximately 40,000 clones, 86% of them detected once, and about 10% sits in the top ten. The chain combines TRBV11-2 with TRBJ2-5; D is possibly TRBD2 (5 bases). Sequenced material: PBMCs. The clonotype originates from a woman in her 40s in good health and CMV-seropositive. The CDR3 loop is CASSLEARAQYF. For the CDR3, the DNA is TGTGCCAGCAGCTTAGAGGCGAGGGCCCAGTACTTC.